Shown below are 27 T cell receptor beta chains from a single sample sequenced in a study of T cells in Graves' hyperthyroidism and ophthalmopathy. Authors of the study amplified TCR beta CDR3 regions from RNA transcripts. The primer set for the first-round RT-PCR of the TCR CDR3 was HTBI. TCRdb recomputed calls from the multiplex PCR reads with MiXCR, one row per CDR3 protein. Of roughly 840,000 distinct CDR3 sequences detected, about 38% appear once; the ten largest clones hold approximately 8.7%. The sequencing input was blood. The receptors were sampled from a man aged 18 to 35 with Graves' hyperthyroidism.

This clonotype was observed a few times. V is TRBV29-1 and J is TRBJ2-5; D not resolved. V gave up 0 bases and J gave up 2 bases, with 1 base separating them. Germline values: CDR1 SQVTM, CDR2 ANQGSEA. This CDR3 has 11 residues. The CDR3, as DNA: TGCAGCGTTGAAGATCAAGAGACCCAGTACTTC. This encodes CSVEDQETQYF.

This clonotype was counted only a few times. The V call is TRBV20-1, the J call TRBJ2-7, with 10 bases matching TRBD2. The germline V gene encodes CDR1 DFQATT and CDR2 SNEGSKA (reference sequence). CDR3 size: 16 residues. The junction had 10 bases not matched to a gene; V was cut back by 5 bases and J by 0 bases. The CDR3 DNA is TGCAGTGCTGGACGACTAGCGGGTAGTAGCTCCTACGAGCAGTACTTC. This translates into CSAGRLAGSSSYEQYF.

V and J are TRBV7-2 and TRBJ2-2; D gene uncertain. Between the trimmed V and J ends, which lost 3 bases and 0 bases, there was a span of 14 bases. Germline CDR1 SGHTA, CDR2 FQGNSA. CDR3 length equals 17 residues. The CDR3 sequence: CASSLDGRPSNTGELFF. The CDR3 region has the DNA TGTGCCAGCAGCTTGGATGGCCGGCCTTCGAACACCGGGGAGCTGTTTTTT.

The table lists this clonotype with a few counts. The chain links TRBV9 to TRBJ2-2, with D perhaps matching TRBD1 (6 bases). Germline values: CDR1 SGDLS, CDR2 YYNGEE. CDR3 length equals 15 residues. Trimming pared 4 bases from V and 7 bases from J, leaving 17 bases between. The CDR3 is CASSSDSPGIGELFF. The CDR3 DNA reads TGTGCCAGCAGCTCGGACAGTCCGGGCATCGGGGAGCTGTTTTTT.

This chain connects TRBV20-1 to TRBJ1-3; TRBD1 matches 7 bases. Germline values: CDR1 DFQATT, CDR2 SNEGSKA (reference sequence). With V trimmed by 0 bases and J by 3 bases, 5 bases remained unmatched. The CDR3 consists of 15 residues. CDR3 sequence reads: CSARDYRGGGNTIYF. CDR3 DNA sequence: TGCAGTGCTAGAGATTACAGGGGAGGTGGAAACACCATATATTTT.

There are many counts of this clonotype. V usage is TRBV5-1 and J usage is TRBJ1-1, with D unresolved. CDR3 size: 13 residues. CDR1 SGHRS and CDR2 YFSETQ come from the germline V gene. V lost 2 bases to trimming and J lost 6 bases, with 11 bases between them. Written as DNA, the CDR3 is TGCGCCAGCAGCTTCGAGGCAGCTCCTGAAGCTTTCTTT. Amino acids: CASSFEAAPEAFF. The variable domain in full, with the rest retrieved from reference TRBV5-1 and TRBJ1-1, is KAGVTQTPRYLIKTRGQQVTLSCSPISGHRSVSWYQQTPGQGLQFLFEYFSETQRNKGNFPGRFSGRQFSNSRSEMNVSTLELGDSALYLCASSFEAAPEAFFGQGTRLTVV.

This clonotype was seen at least ten times. The gene calls are TRBV15 and TRBJ2-7; maybe TRBD1 (6 bases). Germline V gene lookup returns CDR1 LNHNV and CDR2 YYDKDF (reference sequence). This CDR3 has 15 residues. The germline V and J ends were trimmed by 0 bases and 5 bases, with 14 bases remaining between them. CDR3 sequence: CATSRDLTGTHEQYF. The DNA for the CDR3 is TGTGCCACCAGCAGAGATCTTACAGGGACCCACGAGCAGTACTTC.

This clonotype occurred many times. The chain has TRBV5-6 and TRBJ1-5; TRBD1 might be the D (5 bases). This CDR3 comprises 13 residues. Germline CDR1 is SGHDT and CDR2 is YYEEEE. V lost 4 bases, J lost 5 bases, and 10 bases lay in between. The CDR3 protein is CASSRGEDQPQHF. The CDR3 DNA is TGTGCCAGCAGCCGAGGGGAGGATCAGCCCCAGCATTTT.

This clonotype was detected a few times. V and J are TRBV7-6 and TRBJ2-7; 9 bases are a match to TRBD1. Germline-derived CDR1 and CDR2 are SGHVS and FNYEAQ. CDR3 size: 16 residues. Trimming removed 5 bases from V and 5 bases from J; junction bases left unmatched: 13. The CDR3 DNA reads TGTGCCAGCAGCCCCTGGGGACAGGGCGGAATCCACGAGCAGTACTTC. Its protein is CASSPWGQGGIHEQYF.

J is TRBJ1-5 and V is TRBV7-9, with D unresolved. The germline V gene encodes CDR1 SEHNR and CDR2 FQNEAQ (reference sequence). V was clipped by 4 bases and J by 7 bases, with 11 bases between them. This CDR3 has 13 residues. CDR3 coding DNA: TGTGCCAGCAGCTCAGTCGCGGAACAGCCCCAGCATTTT. Amino acid sequence: CASSSVAEQPQHF. The whole variable domain, remainder taken from reference TRBV7-9 and TRBJ1-5, is DTGVSQNPRHKITKRGQNVTFRCDPISEHNRLYWYRQTLGQGPEFLTYFQNEAQLEKSRLLSDRFSAERPKGSFSTLEIQRTEQGDSAMYLCASSSVAEQPQHFGDGTRLSIL.

This clonotype came up many times. V and J are TRBV7-9 and TRBJ1-1; D gene ambiguous. Germline V CDR1 and CDR2: SEHNR, FQNEAQ (reference sequence). The CDR3 length is 14 residues. V was trimmed by 2 bases and J by 2 bases, leaving 9 bases between them. The CDR3 reads CASSLIGPNTEAFF. CDR3 nucleotide sequence: TGTGCCAGCAGCTTAATAGGACCAAACACTGAAGCTTTCTTT. Variable domain in full (rest from reference TRBV7-9 and TRBJ1-1): DTGVSQNPRHKITKRGQNVTFRCDPISEHNRLYWYRQTLGQGPEFLTYFQNEAQLEKSRLLSDRFSAERPKGSFSTLEIQRTEQGDSAMYLCASSLIGPNTEAFFGQGTRLTVV.

This clonotype was detected only a few times. The rearrangement links TRBV12-3 or TRBV12-4 to TRBJ1-5; the D gene is possibly TRBD1 (5 bases). Deletions cut 7 bases from V and 7 bases from J, with 14 bases between. CDR3 size: 13 residues. CDR3 sequence reads: CASTSGGRQPQHF. CDR3 sequence (DNA): TGTGCCAGCACCTCCGGGGGAAGGCAGCCCCAGCATTTT.

This chain connects TRBV7-6 to TRBJ2-7; TRBD1 aligns across 7 bases. Germline CDR1 is SGHVS and CDR2 is FNYEAQ. Trimming at V came to 5 bases and at J to 3 bases, leaving 7 bases not matched to a gene. CDR3 length equals 14 residues. In DNA form, the CDR3 reads TGTGCCAGCAGCCAAGTACAGGGGTACTACGAGCAGTACTTC. Translating gives CASSQVQGYYEQYF.

The chain uses TRBV12-3 or TRBV12-4 and TRBJ2-5; 7 positions match TRBD2. The CDR3 totals 14 residues. With 5 bases clipped from V and 5 bases from J, the junction kept 8 bases outside the gene matches. CDR3 sequence (DNA): TGTGCCAGCAGTCCTCGACTAGCTCCTGAGACCCAGTACTTC. Its translation: CASSPRLAPETQYF.

This clonotype was seen a handful of times. The CDR3 DNA is TGTGCCAGCAGCTTATGGGACGGTGCCAAGATTGGCACTGAAGCTTTCTTT. It is translated as CASSLWDGAKIGTEAFF. The rearrangement uses TRBV7-2 and TRBJ1-1; a weak D match, TRBD1 (5 bases). With 2 bases removed from V and 4 bases from J, the gap between germline ends came to 20 bases. Germline V gene lookup returns CDR1 SGHTA and CDR2 FQGNSA. The CDR3 sequence is 17 residues long.

The chain carries TRBV2 and TRBJ1-1, with D hard to call. V was cut by 4 bases and J by 7 bases, with 10 bases left in between. There are 12 residues in the CDR3. Germline CDR1 and CDR2: SNHLY and FYNNEI. DNA of the CDR3: TGTGCCAGCAGTGGCCTGGGAGATGAAGCTTTCTTT. As protein: CASSGLGDEAFF. The full variable domain, in which reference TRBV2 and TRBJ1-1 provide the parts outside the CDR3, is EPEVTQTPSHQVTQMGQEVILRCVPISNHLYFYWYRQILGQKVEFLVSFYNNEISEKSEIFDDQFSVERPDGSNFTLKIRSTKLEDSAMYFCASSGLGDEAFFGQGTRLTVV.

The sample holds many counts of this clonotype. The J gene is TRBJ2-5, the V gene TRBV4-1; 7 bases agree with TRBD1. CDR1 and CDR2 from the germline V gene are MGHRA and YSYEKL. CDR3 length: 13 amino acids. Trimming at V came to 5 bases and at J to 2 bases, leaving 2 bases not matched to a gene. The CDR3, as DNA: TGCGCCAGCAGCTGGGGACAGCAAGAGACCCAGTACTTC. This gives the protein CASSWGQQETQYF.

Here the CDR3 reads CASSYPGTGVEQYF. Written as DNA, the CDR3 is TGTGCCAGCAGTTACCCCGGGACAGGGGTCGAGCAGTACTTC. The chain recombines TRBV6-5 with TRBJ2-7, with 10 bases identical to TRBD1. This CDR3 is built from 14 residues. Germline values: CDR1 MNHEY, CDR2 SVGAGI. The V segment lost 2 bases and the J segment 6 bases; nucleotides outside the gene matches: 4.

V and J are TRBV7-9 and TRBJ1-5; D is unresolved. The germline gives CDR1 SEHNR, CDR2 FQNEAQ (reference sequence). Trimming shortened V by 5 bases and J by 1 base, and 12 bases separated the two germline ends. CDR3 length: 15 amino acids. The CDR3 region is CASSQGLQSNQPQHF. CDR3 DNA sequence: TGTGCCAGCAGCCAAGGTTTGCAGAGCAATCAGCCCCAGCATTTT.

This clonotype was seen more than once but under ten times. The chain joins TRBV6-5 to TRBJ2-5; D uncertain. V lost 6 bases and J lost 5, with 7 bases in between. The CDR3 runs 11 residues. The V gene's germline CDR1 is MNHEY and CDR2 SVGAGI. CDR3 protein: CASSWSETQYF. CDR3 coding DNA: TGTGCCAGCAGCTGGAGCGAGACCCAGTACTTC.

The chain is built from TRBV10-3 and TRBJ2-5; a weak D match, TRBD2 (5 bases). V was cut by 4 bases and J by 5 bases, with 11 bases left in between. This CDR3 is built from 13 residues. Looked up from germline, CDR1 is ENHRY and CDR2 is SYGVKD. The CDR3 DNA sequence: TGTGCCATCAGTGTCTTCACGGGGGAGACCCAGTACTTC. This codes for CAISVFTGETQYF.

This clonotype was seen many times. The V call is TRBV7-8, the J call TRBJ2-5; D gene unclear. V lost 5 bases, J lost 5 bases, and 18 bases lay in between. The CDR3 contains 15 residues. Germline values: CDR1 SGHVS, CDR2 FQNEAQ. CDR3 sequence: CASSADGLKGETQYF. Here the CDR3 DNA reads TGTGCCAGCAGCGCCGACGGGCTGAAAGGCGAGACCCAGTACTTC.

This clonotype was observed a handful of times. CDR3 loop: CASSPYRDGSHQPQHF. CDR3 DNA: TGTGCCAGCAGTCCTTACCGGGACGGGAGCCATCAGCCCCAGCATTTT. The J gene is TRBJ1-5, the V gene TRBV12-3 or TRBV12-4, with D tentatively TRBD1 (5 bases). V was shortened by 5 bases and J by 5 bases, with 19 bases between the two germline ends. The CDR3 has 16 amino acids.

This clonotype was picked up a small number of times. V gene TRBV11-2 combines with J gene TRBJ2-7; 11 positions match TRBD1. The CDR3 has 14 amino acids. After removal of 3 bases from V and 6 bases from J, the junction contained 4 bases not matched to a gene. The germline CDR1 and CDR2 sequences are SGHAT and FQNNGV. The CDR3 here is CASSFTGTGGEQYF. The CDR3 bases are TGTGCCAGCAGCTTTACCGGGACAGGGGGCGAGCAGTACTTC. The full variable domain, rest sourced from reference TRBV11-2 and TRBJ2-7, is EAGVAQSPRYKIIEKRQSVAFWCNPISGHATLYWYQQILGQGPKLLIQFQNNGVVDDSQLPKDRFSAERLKGVDSTLKIQPAKLEDSAVYLCASSFTGTGGEQYFGPGTRLTVT.

The chain uses TRBV10-3 and TRBJ2-5, with D tentatively TRBD1 or TRBD2 (5 bases each). Trimming removed 6 bases from V and 10 bases from J, with 12 bases in between. CDR1 and CDR2 from the germline V gene are ENHRY and SYGVKD. The CDR3 contains 11 residues. DNA of the CDR3: TGTGCCATCAGGGGGACGGAGGTCCAGTACTTC. Translation gives CAIRGTEVQYF.

Ten or more counts support this clonotype. This chain links TRBV5-5 with TRBJ2-5; D possibly corresponds to TRBD1 (6 bases). The CDR3 runs 15 residues. Trimming cost V 0 bases and J 4 bases, with 13 bases left between them. Germline CDR1 is SGHKS and CDR2 is YYEKEE (reference sequence). CDR3 sequence (DNA): TGTGCCAGCAGCTTGGAGGGGGAAGCAGTAGAGACCCAGTACTTC. Translating gives CASSLEGEAVETQYF.

This clonotype was observed many times. The chain recombines TRBV5-1 with TRBJ1-2; 11 positions agree with TRBD1. Germline CDR1 and CDR2: SGHRS and YFSETQ. J gave up 8 bases and V 4 bases, and 7 bases lay outside the gene matches. This CDR3 contains 14 residues. The CDR3 loop is CASSLGQGAQGYTF. For the CDR3, the DNA is TGCGCCAGCAGCCTAGGACAGGGGGCGCAAGGCTACACCTTC.